This T cell receptor beta chain was documented in a study of CD8 T cells in Susac syndrome. RNA was extracted with the RNeasy kit, and a quantity of about 0.45 to 1 ug was reverse transcribed using random hexamers. Amplification of TCR beta CDR3 spanned 54 Vbeta and 13 Jbeta via immunoSEQ multiplex PCR. TCRdb independently ran MiXCR on the immunoSEQ multiplex PCR reads; one entry per CDR3 protein. The table records hundreds of thousands of distinct CDR3 sequences, approximately 94% of them present only once. TCR beta sequences were obtained from blood CD8+ and CD4+ T cells. To note about this clonotype: Antigen unknown.

The CDR3 has 8 amino acids. V lost 7 bases, J lost 4 bases, and 1 base lay in between. The germline V gene encodes CDR1 GTSNPN and CDR2 SVGIG (reference sequence). Findings and caveats of the study: CD4+ repertoires of Susac syndrome patients lacked detectable clonal expansion.

The source is a human donor with Susac syndrome. This rearrangement joins TRBV30 to TRBJ2-5; no firm D call. The sequenced sample was CD4+ T cells from PBMCs. In DNA form, the CDR3 reads TGTGCCTTAGAGACCCAGTACTTC. Translation gives CALETQYF.